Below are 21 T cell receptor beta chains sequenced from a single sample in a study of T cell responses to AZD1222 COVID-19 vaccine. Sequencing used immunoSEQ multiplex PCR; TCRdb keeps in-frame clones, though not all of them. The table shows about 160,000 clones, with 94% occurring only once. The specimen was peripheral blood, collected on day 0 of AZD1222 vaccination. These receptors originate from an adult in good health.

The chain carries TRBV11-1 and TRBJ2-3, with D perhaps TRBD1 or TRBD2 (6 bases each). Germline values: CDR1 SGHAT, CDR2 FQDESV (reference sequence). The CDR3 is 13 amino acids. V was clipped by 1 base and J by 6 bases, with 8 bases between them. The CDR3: CASSLGGADTQYF. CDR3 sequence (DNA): TGTGCCAGCAGCTTAGGGGGGGCCGATACGCAGTATTTT.

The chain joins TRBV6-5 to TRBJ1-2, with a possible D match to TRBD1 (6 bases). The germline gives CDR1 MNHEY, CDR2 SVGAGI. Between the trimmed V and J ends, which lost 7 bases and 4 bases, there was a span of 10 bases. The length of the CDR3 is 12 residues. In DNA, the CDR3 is TGTGCCAGCAACCAACAGGGCTATGGCTACACCTTC. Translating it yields CASNQQGYGYTF.

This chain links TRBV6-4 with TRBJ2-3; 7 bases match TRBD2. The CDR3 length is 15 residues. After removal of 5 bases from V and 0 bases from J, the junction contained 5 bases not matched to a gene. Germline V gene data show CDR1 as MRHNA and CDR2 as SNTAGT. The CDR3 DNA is TGTGCCAGCAGTCTCTCTAGCGGAAGCACAGATACGCAGTATTTT. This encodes CASSLSSGSTDTQYF.

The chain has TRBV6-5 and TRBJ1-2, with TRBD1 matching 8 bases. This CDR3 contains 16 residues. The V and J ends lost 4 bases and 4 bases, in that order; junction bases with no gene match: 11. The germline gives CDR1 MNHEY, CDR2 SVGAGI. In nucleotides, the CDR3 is TGTGCCAGCAGTTCCCTAGACAGGGGTAGCAGCTATGGCTACACCTTC. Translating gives CASSSLDRGSSYGYTF.

The CDR3 region is CASSQVNSGDYGYTF. The CDR3 DNA reads as TGTGCCAGCAGCCAAGTTAATAGCGGGGACTATGGCTACACCTTC. The chain employs TRBV3-1 (or the pseudogene TRBV3-2) and TRBJ1-2; D ambiguous. This CDR3 is 15 amino acids long. The germline V and J ends were trimmed by 1 base and 3 bases, with 12 bases remaining between them. Germline V gene lookup returns CDR1 LGHDT and CDR2 YNNKEL (reference sequence).

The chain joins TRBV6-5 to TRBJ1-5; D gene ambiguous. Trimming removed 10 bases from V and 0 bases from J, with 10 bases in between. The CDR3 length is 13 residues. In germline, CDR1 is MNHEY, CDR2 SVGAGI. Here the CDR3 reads CATGRLSNQPQHF. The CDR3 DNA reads TGTGCCACTGGACGGCTTAGCAATCAGCCCCAGCATTTT.

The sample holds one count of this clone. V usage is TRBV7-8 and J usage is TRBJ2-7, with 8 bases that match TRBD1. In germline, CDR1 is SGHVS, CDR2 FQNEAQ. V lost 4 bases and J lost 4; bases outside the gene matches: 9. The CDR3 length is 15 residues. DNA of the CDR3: TGTGCCAGCAGCTCCCAGGGGGCCGCGGCGTACGAGCAGTACGTC. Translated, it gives CASSSQGAAAYEQYV.

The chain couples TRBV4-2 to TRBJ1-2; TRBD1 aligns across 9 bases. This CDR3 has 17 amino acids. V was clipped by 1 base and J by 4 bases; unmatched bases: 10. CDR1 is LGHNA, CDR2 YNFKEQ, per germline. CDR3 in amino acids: CASSQGGWGQGSYGYTF. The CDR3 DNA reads TGTGCCAGCAGCCAAGGGGGGTGGGGACAGGGTAGCTATGGCTACACCTTC.

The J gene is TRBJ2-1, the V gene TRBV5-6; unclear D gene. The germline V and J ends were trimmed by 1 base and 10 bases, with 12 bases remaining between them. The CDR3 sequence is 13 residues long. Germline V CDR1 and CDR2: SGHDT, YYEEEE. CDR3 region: CASSLSGSVEQFF. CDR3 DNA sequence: TGTGCCAGCAGCTTGTCGGGTTCGGTCGAGCAGTTCTTC.

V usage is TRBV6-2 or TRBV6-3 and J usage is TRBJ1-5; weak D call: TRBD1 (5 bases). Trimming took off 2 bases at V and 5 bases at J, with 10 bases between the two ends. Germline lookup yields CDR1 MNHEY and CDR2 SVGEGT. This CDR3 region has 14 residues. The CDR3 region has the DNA TGTGCCAGCAGTTACCCAGGCAGGGATCAGCCCCAGCATTTT. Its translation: CASSYPGRDQPQHF.

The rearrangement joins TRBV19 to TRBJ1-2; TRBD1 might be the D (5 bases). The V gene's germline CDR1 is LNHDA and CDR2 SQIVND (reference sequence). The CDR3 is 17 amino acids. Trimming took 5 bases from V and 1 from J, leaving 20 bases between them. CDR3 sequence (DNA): TGTGCCAGTAGTTTCCCCACCGGGACGGAGATTAACTATGGCTACACCTTC. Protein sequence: CASSFPTGTEINYGYTF.

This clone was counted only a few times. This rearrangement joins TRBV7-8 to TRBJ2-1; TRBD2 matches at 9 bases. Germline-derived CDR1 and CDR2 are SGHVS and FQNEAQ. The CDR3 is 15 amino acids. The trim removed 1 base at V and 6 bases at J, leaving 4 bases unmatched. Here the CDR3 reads CASSLEGGRANEQFF. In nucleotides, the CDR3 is TGTGCCAGCAGCTTAGAAGGCGGGAGGGCCAATGAGCAGTTCTTC.

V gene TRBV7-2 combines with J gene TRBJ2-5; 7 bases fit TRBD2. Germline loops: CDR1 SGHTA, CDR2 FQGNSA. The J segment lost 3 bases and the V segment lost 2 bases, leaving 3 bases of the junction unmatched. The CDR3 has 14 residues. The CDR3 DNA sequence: TGTGCCAGCAGCTTATGGACTAGGGAAGAGACCCAGTACTTC. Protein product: CASSLWTREETQYF.

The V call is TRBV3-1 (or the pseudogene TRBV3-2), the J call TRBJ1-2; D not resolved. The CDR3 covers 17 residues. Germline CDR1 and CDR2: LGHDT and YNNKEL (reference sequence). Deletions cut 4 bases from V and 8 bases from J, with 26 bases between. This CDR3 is CASSPRISRHHKGGYTF. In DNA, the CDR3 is TGTGCCAGCAGCCCACGTATTTCGCGCCACCACAAGGGCGGCTACACCTTC.

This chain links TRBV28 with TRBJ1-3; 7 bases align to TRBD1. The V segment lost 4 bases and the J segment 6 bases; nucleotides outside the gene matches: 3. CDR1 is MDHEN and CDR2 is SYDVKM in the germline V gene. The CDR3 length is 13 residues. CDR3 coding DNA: TGTGCCAGCAGTTCCGGACAGGAAAACACCATATATTTT. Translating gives CASSSGQENTIYF.

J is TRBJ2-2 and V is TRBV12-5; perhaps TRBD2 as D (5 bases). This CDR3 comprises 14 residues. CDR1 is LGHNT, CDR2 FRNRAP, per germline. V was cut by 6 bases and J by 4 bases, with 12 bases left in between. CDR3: CASGAPGFTGELFF. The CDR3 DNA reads TGTGCTAGTGGGGCTCCGGGGTTCACCGGGGAGCTGTTTTTT.

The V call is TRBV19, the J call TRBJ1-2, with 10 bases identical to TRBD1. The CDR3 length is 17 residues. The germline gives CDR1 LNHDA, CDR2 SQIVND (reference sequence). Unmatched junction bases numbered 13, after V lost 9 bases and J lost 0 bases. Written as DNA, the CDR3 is TGTGCCAGCCGCACGAGGGGACAGGGGAACCCTAACTATGGCTACACCTTC. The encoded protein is CASRTRGQGNPNYGYTF.

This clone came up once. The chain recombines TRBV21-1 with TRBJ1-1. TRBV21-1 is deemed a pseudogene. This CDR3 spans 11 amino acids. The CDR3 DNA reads TGTGCCAGCGGTTTTATCACTGGGGCTTTCTTT. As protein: CASGFITGAFF.

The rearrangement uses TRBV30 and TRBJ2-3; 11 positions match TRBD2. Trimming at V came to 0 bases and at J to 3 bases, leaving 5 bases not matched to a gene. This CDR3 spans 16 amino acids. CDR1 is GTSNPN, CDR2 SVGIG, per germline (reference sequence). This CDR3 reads CAWSVLAGGPTDTQYF. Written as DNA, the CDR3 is TGTGCCTGGAGTGTATTAGCGGGAGGGCCGACAGATACGCAGTATTTT.

CDR3 bases: TGTGCCAGCAGAGGGAACCAATTCTATGGCTACACCTTC. The encoded protein is CASRGNQFYGYTF. The V call is TRBV9, the J call TRBJ1-2; D remains ambiguous. Deletions cut 5 bases from V and 4 bases from J, with 12 bases between. Germline loops: CDR1 SGDLS, CDR2 YYNGEE. This CDR3 has 13 residues.

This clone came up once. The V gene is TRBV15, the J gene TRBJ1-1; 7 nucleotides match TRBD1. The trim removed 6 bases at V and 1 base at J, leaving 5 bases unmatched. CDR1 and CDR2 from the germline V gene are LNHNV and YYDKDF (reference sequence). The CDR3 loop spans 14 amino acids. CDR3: CATRPGQTNTEAFF. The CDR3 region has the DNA TGTGCCACCAGACCGGGACAGACGAACACTGAAGCTTTCTTT.